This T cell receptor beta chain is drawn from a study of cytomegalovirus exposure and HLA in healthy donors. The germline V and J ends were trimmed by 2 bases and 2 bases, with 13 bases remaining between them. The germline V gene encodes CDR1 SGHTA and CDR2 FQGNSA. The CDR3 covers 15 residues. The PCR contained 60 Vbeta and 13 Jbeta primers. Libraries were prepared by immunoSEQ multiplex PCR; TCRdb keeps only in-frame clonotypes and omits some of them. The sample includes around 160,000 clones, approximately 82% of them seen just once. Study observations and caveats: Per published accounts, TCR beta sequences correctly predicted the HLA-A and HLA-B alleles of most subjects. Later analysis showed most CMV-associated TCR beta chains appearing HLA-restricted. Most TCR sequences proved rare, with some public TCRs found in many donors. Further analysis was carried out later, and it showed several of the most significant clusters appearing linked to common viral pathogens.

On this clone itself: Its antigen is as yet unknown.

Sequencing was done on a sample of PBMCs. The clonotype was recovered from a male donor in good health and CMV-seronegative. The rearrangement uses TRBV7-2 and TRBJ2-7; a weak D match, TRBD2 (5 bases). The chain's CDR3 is CASSLSDGKTYEQYF. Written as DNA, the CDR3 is TGTGCCAGCAGCTTATCGGACGGGAAAACCTACGAGCAGTACTTC.